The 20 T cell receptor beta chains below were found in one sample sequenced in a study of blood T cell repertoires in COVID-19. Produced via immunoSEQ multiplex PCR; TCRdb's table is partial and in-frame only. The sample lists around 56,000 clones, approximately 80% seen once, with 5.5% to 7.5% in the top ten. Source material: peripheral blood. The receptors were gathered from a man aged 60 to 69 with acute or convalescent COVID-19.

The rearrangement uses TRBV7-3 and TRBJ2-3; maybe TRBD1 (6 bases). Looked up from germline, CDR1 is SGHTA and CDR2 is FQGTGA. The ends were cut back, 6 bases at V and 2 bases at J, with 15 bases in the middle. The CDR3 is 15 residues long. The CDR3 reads CASRRTGTLTDTQYF. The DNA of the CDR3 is TGTGCCAGCAGGCGGACCGGGACACTCACAGATACGCAGTATTTT.

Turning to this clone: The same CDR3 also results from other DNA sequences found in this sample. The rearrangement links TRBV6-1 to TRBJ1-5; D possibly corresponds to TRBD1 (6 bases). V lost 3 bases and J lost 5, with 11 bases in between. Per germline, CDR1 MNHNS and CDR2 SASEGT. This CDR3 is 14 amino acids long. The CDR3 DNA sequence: TGTGCCAGCAGTGAGGGGACACCATATCAGCCCCAGCATTTT. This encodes CASSEGTPYQPQHF.

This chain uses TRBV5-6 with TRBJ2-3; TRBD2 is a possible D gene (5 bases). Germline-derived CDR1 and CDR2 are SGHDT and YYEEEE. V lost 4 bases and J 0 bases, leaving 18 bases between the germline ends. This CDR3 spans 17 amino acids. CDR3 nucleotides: TGTGCCAGCAGCCTAATAGGGATGGACTCTAGCACAGATACGCAGTATTTT. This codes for CASSLIGMDSSTDTQYF.

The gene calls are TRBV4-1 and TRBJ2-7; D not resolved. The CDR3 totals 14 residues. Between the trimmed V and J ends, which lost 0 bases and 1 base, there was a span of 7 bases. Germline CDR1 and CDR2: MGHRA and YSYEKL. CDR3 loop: CASSQERYSYEQYF. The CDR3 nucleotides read TGCGCCAGCAGCCAAGAACGGTATTCCTACGAGCAGTACTTC.

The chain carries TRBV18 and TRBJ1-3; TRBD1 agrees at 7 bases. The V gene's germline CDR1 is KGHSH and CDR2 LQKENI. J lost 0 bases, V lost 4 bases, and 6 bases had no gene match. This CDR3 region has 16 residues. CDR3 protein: CASSLGQPSSGNTIYF. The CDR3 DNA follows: TGTGCCAGCTCACTGGGACAGCCGAGCTCTGGAAACACCATATATTTT.

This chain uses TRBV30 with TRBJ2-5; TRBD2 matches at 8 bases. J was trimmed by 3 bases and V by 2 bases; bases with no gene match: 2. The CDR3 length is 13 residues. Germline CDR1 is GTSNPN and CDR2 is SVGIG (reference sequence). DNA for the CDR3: TGTGCCTGGAGTAGCGGGGGCAAAGAGACCCAGTACTTC. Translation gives CAWSSGGKETQYF.

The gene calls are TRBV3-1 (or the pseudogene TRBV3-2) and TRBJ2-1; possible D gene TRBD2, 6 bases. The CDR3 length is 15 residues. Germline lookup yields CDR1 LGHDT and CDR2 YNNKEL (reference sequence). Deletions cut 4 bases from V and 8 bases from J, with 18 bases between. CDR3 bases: TGTGCCAGCAGCCCCCGGGACTCCCCACCCTATGAGCAGTTCTTC. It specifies CASSPRDSPPYEQFF.

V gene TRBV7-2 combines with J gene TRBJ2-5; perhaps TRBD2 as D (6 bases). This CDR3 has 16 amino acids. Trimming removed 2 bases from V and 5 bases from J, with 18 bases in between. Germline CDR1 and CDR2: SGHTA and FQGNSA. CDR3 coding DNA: TGTGCCAGCAGCTTAAAGGGGTCTCGGGGGAGGGAGACCCAGTACTTC. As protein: CASSLKGSRGRETQYF.

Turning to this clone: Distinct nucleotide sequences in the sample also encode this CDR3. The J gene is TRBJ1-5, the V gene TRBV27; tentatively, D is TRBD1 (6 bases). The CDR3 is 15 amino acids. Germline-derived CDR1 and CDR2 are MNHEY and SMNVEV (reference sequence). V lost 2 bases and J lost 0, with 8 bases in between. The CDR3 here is CASSLRGYSNQPQHF. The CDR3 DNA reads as TGTGCCAGCAGTTTAAGGGGGTATAGCAATCAGCCCCAGCATTTT.

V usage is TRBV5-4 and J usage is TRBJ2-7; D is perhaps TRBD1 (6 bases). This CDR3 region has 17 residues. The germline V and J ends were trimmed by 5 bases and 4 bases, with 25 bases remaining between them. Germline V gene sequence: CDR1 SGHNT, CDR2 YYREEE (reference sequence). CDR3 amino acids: CASRYGAGADSRYEQYF. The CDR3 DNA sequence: TGTGCCAGCAGGTACGGAGCAGGGGCCGACAGTCGTTACGAGCAGTACTTC.

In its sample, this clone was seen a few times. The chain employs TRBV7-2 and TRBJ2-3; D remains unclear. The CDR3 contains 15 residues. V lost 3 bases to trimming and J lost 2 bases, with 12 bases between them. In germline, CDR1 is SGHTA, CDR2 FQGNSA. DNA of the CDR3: TGTGCCAGCAGCTTTGGGCTATCCCTCACAGATACGCAGTATTTT. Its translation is CASSFGLSLTDTQYF.

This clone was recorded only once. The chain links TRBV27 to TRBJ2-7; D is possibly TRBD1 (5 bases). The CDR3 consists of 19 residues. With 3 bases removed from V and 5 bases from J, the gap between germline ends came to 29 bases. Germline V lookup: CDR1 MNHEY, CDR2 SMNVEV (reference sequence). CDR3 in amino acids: CASSFNPLTEAVIRHEQYF. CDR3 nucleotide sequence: TGTGCCAGCAGTTTCAACCCCCTGACAGAGGCAGTGATTCGGCACGAGCAGTACTTC.

DNA for the CDR3: TGTGCCAGCAGTGAGCACTCCAGGGGCTCTGGAAACACCATATATTTT. It encodes CASSEHSRGSGNTIYF. The J gene is TRBJ1-3, the V gene TRBV6-1; D perhaps matches TRBD1 (6 bases). CDR3 length equals 16 residues. The V and J ends lost 3 bases and 0 bases respectively, with 12 bases between them. CDR1 and CDR2 from the germline V gene are MNHNS and SASEGT.

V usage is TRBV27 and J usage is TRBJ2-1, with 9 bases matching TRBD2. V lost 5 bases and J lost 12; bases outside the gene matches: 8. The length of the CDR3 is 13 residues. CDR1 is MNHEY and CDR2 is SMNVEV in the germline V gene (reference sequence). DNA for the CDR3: TGTGCCAGCAGTCCGGGACTAGCTTCAACGCAGTTCTTC. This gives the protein CASSPGLASTQFF.

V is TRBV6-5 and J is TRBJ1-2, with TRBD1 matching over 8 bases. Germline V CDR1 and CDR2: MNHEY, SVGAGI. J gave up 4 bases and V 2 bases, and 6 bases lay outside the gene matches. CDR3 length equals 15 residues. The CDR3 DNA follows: TGTGCCAGCAGTTACGGGCAGGGGGCATTCTATGGCTACACCTTC. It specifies CASSYGQGAFYGYTF.

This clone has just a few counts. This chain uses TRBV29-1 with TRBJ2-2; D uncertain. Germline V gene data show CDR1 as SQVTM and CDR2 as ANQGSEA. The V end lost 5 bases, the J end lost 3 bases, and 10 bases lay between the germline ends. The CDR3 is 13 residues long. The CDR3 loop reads CSVSADYTGELFF. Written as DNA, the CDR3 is TGCAGCGTTTCGGCGGATTACACCGGGGAGCTGTTTTTT.

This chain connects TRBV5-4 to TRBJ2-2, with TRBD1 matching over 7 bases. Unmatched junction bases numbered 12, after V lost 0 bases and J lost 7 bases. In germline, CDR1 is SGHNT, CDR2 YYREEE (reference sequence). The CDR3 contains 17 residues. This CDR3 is CASSLASQGYSGGELFF. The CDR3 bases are TGTGCCAGCAGCTTGGCCTCACAGGGGTATAGTGGCGGGGAGCTGTTTTTT.

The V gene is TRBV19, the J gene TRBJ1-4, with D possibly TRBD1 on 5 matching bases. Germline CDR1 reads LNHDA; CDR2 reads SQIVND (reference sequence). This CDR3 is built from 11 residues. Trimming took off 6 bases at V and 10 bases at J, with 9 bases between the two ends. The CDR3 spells CASRAGRKLFF. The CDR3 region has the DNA TGTGCCAGTAGGGCGGGGCGAAAACTGTTTTTT.

The CDR3 loop is CASSLAGFNTEAFF. For the CDR3, the DNA is TGCGCCAGCAGCTTAGCAGGTTTTAACACTGAAGCTTTCTTT. The rearrangement links TRBV5-1 to TRBJ1-1; D uncertain. V dropped 2 bases and J dropped 2 bases, with 10 bases sitting between them. The length of the CDR3 is 14 residues. CDR1 and CDR2 (germline): SGHRS, YFSETQ.

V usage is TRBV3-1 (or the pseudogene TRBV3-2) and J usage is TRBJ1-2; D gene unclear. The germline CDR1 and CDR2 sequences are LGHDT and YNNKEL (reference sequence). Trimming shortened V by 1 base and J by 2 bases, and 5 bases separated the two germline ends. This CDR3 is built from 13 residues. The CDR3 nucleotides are TGTGCCAGCAGCCAAGGACTCAACTATGGCTACACCTTC. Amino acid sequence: CASSQGLNYGYTF.